This T cell receptor (beta chain) was captured in a study of Ad26.COV2.S vaccination and SARS-CoV-2 variants. Across the study: Donor allocation was to the COV1001 Ad26.COV2.S trial arm. Donor got 5x10^10 or 1x10^11 viral particles of Ad26.COV2.S.

Treatment reported: around 19 received Ad26.COV2.S at low or high dose, single or two shots; several received placebo; per-sample allocation not given. The samples were gathered on day 63 after the first injection of vaccine or placebo. Profiling relied on immunoSEQ multiplex PCR, and the TCRdb table lists in-frame clones only, not all of them. The table has a few hundred thousand clones, 85% to 90% seen once; the top ten hold about 4%. V lost 6 bases and J lost 2; bases outside the gene matches: 12. This CDR3 has 17 residues. Germline CDR1 LNHDA, CDR2 SQIVND (reference sequence). Findings and caveats of the study: Responses of T cells in total may have been underestimated by the TCR breadth and depth analyses. CD8+ and CD4+ T cells specific for spike reportedly responded with substantial breadth after vaccination.

The sample holds one count of this clone. Its antigen is unknown. The source was peripheral blood, collected in a trial of Ad26.COV2.S vaccine versus placebo. This chain uses TRBV19 with TRBJ2-2; 7 nucleotides match TRBD2. The sequence was obtained from a person between 18 and 59 years old who received the Ad26.COV2.S COVID-19 vaccine or a placebo. CDR3 nucleotide sequence: TGTGCCAGTAGGGGGAGGTCTAGCGGACTTAACACCGGGGAGCTGTTTTTT. It codes for CASRGRSSGLNTGELFF.